The rows below give T cell receptor beta chains drawn from one sample of a study of T cell repertoires in cytomegalovirus infection. Their antigens are not known. Each CDR3 protein gets one entry after TCRdb re-called the reads with MiXCR. This sample has roughly 87,000 distinct CDR3 sequences, with 25% to 35% found just once. The sample consisted of CD8+ T cells from cultured PBMCs, taken from culture after CMV antigen stimulation. The receptor set was obtained from a human donor in good health (CMV status not recorded). Some clones in this sample may be carry-over from other donors' samples. Both conserved end residues are part of each CDR3. The D gene is left open where the match is weak. Only some rows state a clone size, as once, few, many or a class for expanded clones.

J | V | D | size | DNA | CDR3
TRBJ2-7 | TRBV20-1 | TRBD2 | few | TGCAGTGCTAGGGTTAGGACTAGCGGGTCCTACGAGCAGTACTTC | CSARVRTSGSYEQYF
TRBJ1-3 | TRBV5-8 | TRBD1 | many | TGTGCCAGCAACCCACAGGGGACGTTCTCTGGAAACACCATATATTTT | CASNPQGTFSGNTIYF
TRBJ2-5 | TRBV10-3 | . | . | TGTGCCATCAGTGAGAGACAGGCCCAAGAGACCCAGTACTTC | CAISERQAQETQYF
TRBJ1-4 | TRBV7-6 | . | . | TGTGCCAGCAGCCCCGATAATGAAAAACTGTTTTTT | CASSPDNEKLFF
TRBJ2-7 | TRBV28 | TRBD1 | few | TGTGCCAGCAGTTTAGAGGGACAGCCATACGAGCAGTACTTC | CASSLEGQPYEQYF
TRBJ2-1 | TRBV7-3 | TRBD2 | many | TGTGCCAGCAGCTTAATTGGCGGGGGGCTGGTGAATGAGCAGTTCTTC | CASSLIGGGLVNEQFF
TRBJ2-2 | TRBV10-3 | . | few | TGTGCCATCAACGACGGAGCGAACACCGGGGAGCTGTTTTTT | CAINDGANTGELFF
TRBJ1-2 | TRBV2 | TRBD1 | few | TGTGCCAGCAGTCCTGGACAGGGATCGTGGGGCTACACCTTC | CASSPGQGSWGYTF
TRBJ2-5 | TRBV11-3 | TRBD2 | few | TGTGCCAGCAGCTTCCGCGGGGGGCCAGAAGAGACCCAGTACTTC | CASSFRGGPEETQYF
TRBJ1-1 | TRBV19 | . | many | TGTGCCAGTAGTATAGCTGCCCTTAACACTGAAGCTTTCTTT | CASSIAALNTEAFF
TRBJ1-1 | TRBV7-9 | . | many | TGTGCCAGCAGCCGGGTCGGGGACCGGGGATTAGCTTTCTTT | CASSRVGDRGLAFF
TRBJ2-3 | TRBV9 | TRBD1 | . | TGTGCCAGCAGCGTAGGGAGACAGGGGTTCGATACGCAGTATTTT | CASSVGRQGFDTQYF
TRBJ2-1 | TRBV6-6 | . | . | TGTGCCAGCAGTTTCTCCGGTAACAATGAGCAGTTCTTC | CASSFSGNNEQFF
TRBJ2-2 | TRBV7-9 | . | once | TGTGCCAGCAGCGGGCGTGTCGGGGAGCTGTTTTTT | CASSGRVGELFF
TRBJ2-7 | TRBV7-9 | . | . | TGTGCCAGCAGCAAGACGGATTACGAGCAGTACTTC | CASSKTDYEQYF
TRBJ2-2 | TRBV12-5 | . | . | TGTGCTAGTGGTTTGGCCCCGAACACCGGGGAGCTGTTTTTT | CASGLAPNTGELFF
TRBJ2-6 | TRBV19 | . | many | TGTGCCAGTAGTATAGCTGGGGCCAACGTCCTGACTTTC | CASSIAGANVLTF
TRBJ1-4 | TRBV28 | . | few | TGTGCCAGCAGTCCCTCTCGAGTTAGTTATGAAAAACTGTTTTTT | CASSPSRVSYEKLFF
TRBJ2-5 | TRBV9 | . | few | TGTGCCAGCAGCGTAGGGGGGCGAGGCGAGACCCAGTACTTC | CASSVGGRGETQYF
TRBJ1-5 | TRBV27 | TRBD1 | few | TGTGCCAGCAGTCTAACCCGGACAGGGTGGGATCAGCCCCAGCATTTT | CASSLTRTGWDQPQHF
TRBJ1-1 | TRBV6-6 | . | . | TGTGCCAGCAGCCAGGATTTAGGGGGTGGGAACACTGAAGCTTTCTTT | CASSQDLGGGNTEAFF
TRBJ1-1 | TRBV28 | . | . | TGTGCCAGCAGCCTCACGGGACTTTCAATGAACACTGAAGCTTTCTTT | CASSLTGLSMNTEAFF
TRBJ2-7 | TRBV12-3/TRBV12-4 | . | . | TGTGCCAGCAGTCCCCCTTGGTCAGGGAGGAGCTCCTACGAGCAGTACTTC | CASSPPWSGRSSYEQYF
TRBJ2-2 | TRBV7-8 | . | many | TGTGCCAGCAGCTTAGCGGCAGGAATAACGCCAAACACCGGGGAGCTGTTTTTT | CASSLAAGITPNTGELFF
TRBJ2-7 | TRBV20-1 | TRBD1 | . | TGCAGTGTTCCGGGACAGGGTTTCTACGAGCAGTACTTC | CSVPGQGFYEQYF
TRBJ1-2 | TRBV12-3/TRBV12-4 | . | . | TGTGCCAGCAGTTTCCCGGGGATGGATGGCTACACCTTC | CASSFPGMDGYTF
TRBJ1-1 | TRBV7-2 | TRBD1 | many | TGTGCCAGCAGCCGTCGGACAGGCCCGAACACTGAAGCTTTCTTT | CASSRRTGPNTEAFF
TRBJ1-1 | TRBV19 | . | . | TGTGCCAGTAGTATAGGACGAGGGAACACTGAAGCTTTCTTT | CASSIGRGNTEAFF
TRBJ2-3 | TRBV7-9 | . | . | TGTGCCAGCAGCTCAGACGTAGTCCTAGGGACGCAGTATTTT | CASSSDVVLGTQYF
TRBJ2-1 | TRBV9 | . | . | TGTGCCAGCACCTCAGGGGGGGCCTTCTGGAATGAGCAGTTCTTC | CASTSGGAFWNEQFF
TRBJ1-2 | TRBV7-2 | . | medium-sized | TGTGCCAGCAGCACGAGCGAGGTCCGGGGTGGCTACACCTTC | CASSTSEVRGGYTF
TRBJ2-7 | TRBV7-2 | TRBD2 | many | TGTGCCAGCAGTTCCGGACTAGCGTTGCACGAGCAGTACTTC | CASSSGLALHEQYF
TRBJ1-6 | TRBV6-1 | . | few | TGTGCCAGCAGCGTACAGGGTAATTCACCCCTCCACTTT | CASSVQGNSPLHF
TRBJ1-2 | TRBV12-3/TRBV12-4 | . | . | TGTGCCAGCAGTCCGGATTCACTGGGCTACACCTTC | CASSPDSLGYTF
TRBJ2-7 | TRBV6-6 | . | many | TGTGCCAGCAGTTACTCCTCCGGGGCCTACGAGCAGTACTTC | CASSYSSGAYEQYF
TRBJ2-3 | TRBV5-4 | . | . | TGTGCCAGCAGCCCGGCGGAGACCCATACGCAGTATTTT | CASSPAETHTQYF
TRBJ2-1 | TRBV7-8 | TRBD2 | few | TGTGCCAGCAGCACCGTAGCGGGGACCTCCTACAATGAGCAGTTCTTC | CASSTVAGTSYNEQFF
TRBJ1-2 | TRBV4-1 | . | . | TGCGCCAGCAGCCGAGATCCCGGGGGCGATGGCTACACCTTC | CASSRDPGGDGYTF
TRBJ1-1 | TRBV19 | . | . | TGTGCCAGTAGTATAGAAGGCGAAGTCATGAACACTGAAGCTTTCTTT | CASSIEGEVMNTEAFF
TRBJ1-5 | TRBV20-1 | . | few | TGCAGTGCTAGAGAAGGACCGCGGATTTCCAATCAGCCCCAGCATTTT | CSAREGPRISNQPQHF
TRBJ2-7 | TRBV27 | . | . | TGTGCCAGCAGTTCAAACTCCGGGACGAACCGCCTGAAGCAGTACTTC | CASSSNSGTNRLKQYF
TRBJ2-7 | TRBV7-2 | . | . | TGTGCCAGCAGCTTAGTTTCAGGGTCCTACAATGAGCAGTACTTC | CASSLVSGSYNEQYF
TRBJ2-3 | TRBV7-6 | . | . | TGTGCCAGCAGCTTAACGGGTTCGACAGATACGCAGTATTTT | CASSLTGSTDTQYF
TRBJ2-3 | TRBV6-5 | TRBD2 | . | TGTGCCAGCAGTGAATTGGCGGGGGTCACAGATACGCAGTATTTT | CASSELAGVTDTQYF
TRBJ2-7 | TRBV4-1 | TRBD1 | . | TGCGCCAGCAGCCAAGGGACAGGGCTTTCCCCCGAGCAGTACTTC | CASSQGTGLSPEQYF
TRBJ2-5 | TRBV2 | TRBD2 | . | TGTGCCAGCAGTGAAGGGAGCGGGGGGGCCGGGGAGACCCAGTACTTC | CASSEGSGGAGETQYF
TRBJ2-1 | TRBV12-3/TRBV12-4 | . | many | TGTGCCAGCAGTTTGGCCGGGGAGGATGAGCAGTTCTTC | CASSLAGEDEQFF
TRBJ2-1 | TRBV7-2 | TRBD2 | few | TGTGCCAGCAGCCCCCTGGGGGGGGTCGATTTCTTC | CASSPLGGVDFF
TRBJ2-3 | TRBV6-2/TRBV6-3 | . | . | TGTGCCAGCAGTAACCTGGGGGAGGGCACAGATACGCAGTATTTT | CASSNLGEGTDTQYF
TRBJ1-2 | TRBV10-3 | . | once | TGTGCCATCAGAGACGACGGACTCTCCCACTATGGCTACACCTTC | CAIRDDGLSHYGYTF
TRBJ2-5 | TRBV5-4 | TRBD2 | . | TGTGCCAGCAGCTTGGTTGGGCGGGGGAAAGAGACCCAGTACTTC | CASSLVGRGKETQYF
TRBJ2-7 | TRBV5-1 | TRBD1 | few | TGCGCCAGCAGCTTGGTGGGACAGGCCAGCGAGCAGTACTTC | CASSLVGQASEQYF
TRBJ2-7 | TRBV29-1 | . | . | TGCAGCGTTGACGGTGGAGGGGTAAACGAGCAGTACTTC | CSVDGGGVNEQYF